Below are 17 T cell receptor beta chains sequenced from a single sample in a study of CD8 T cells in ankylosing spondylitis. One entry per CDR3 protein results from TCRdb running MiXCR on the 5' RACE reads. The sample has approximately 550,000 distinct CDR3 sequences, roughly 13% seen once. No antigens are known for them. Broader study findings: Ankylosing spondylitis blood seemed to carry a telltale TCR beta motif made of about 8 highly homologous variants.

Sequencing was performed on blood, either unsorted or a sorted T cell fraction (not recorded which). All receptors come from a male donor with ankylosing spondylitis.

The table lists this clonotype with a few counts. V and J are TRBV28 and TRBJ2-7; maybe TRBD2 (6 bases). The CDR3 runs to 14 residues. Germline lookup yields CDR1 MDHEN and CDR2 SYDVKM. Trimming removed 4 bases from V and 7 bases from J, with 17 bases in between. The DNA of the CDR3 is TGTGCCAGCAGTTCCCCGGGCGGGGTAGGAGAGCAGTACGTC. Translation: CASSSPGGVGEQYV.

The chain combines TRBV7-2 with TRBJ1-2, with a possible D match to TRBD1 (5 bases). The CDR3 loop spans 12 amino acids. The germline V gene has CDR1 SGHTA and CDR2 FQGNSA. With 3 bases removed from V and 7 bases from J, the gap between germline ends came to 9 bases. The CDR3 sequence is CASSLGRGGYTF. CDR3 in DNA: TGTGCCAGCAGCTTGGGGCGGGGTGGCTACACCTTC.

The rearrangement joins TRBV30 to TRBJ2-1; D unclear. The germline V and J ends were trimmed by 3 bases and 8 bases, with 14 bases remaining between them. CDR1 is GTSNPN and CDR2 is SVGIG in the germline V gene (reference sequence). The CDR3 runs to 13 residues. In DNA form, the CDR3 reads TGTGCCTGGAGCACGGTCGGTGGGGATGAGCAGTTCTTC. As protein: CAWSTVGGDEQFF.

This sequence joins TRBV18 and TRBJ2-1; 11 nucleotides line up with TRBD1. Germline trimming cut 0 bases from V and 6 bases from J; bases unmatched to any gene: 4. Germline loops: CDR1 KGHSH, CDR2 LQKENI. The CDR3 runs 16 residues. CDR3 region: CASSPPGTGGINEQFF. The CDR3 coding sequence is TGTGCCAGCTCACCACCCGGGACAGGGGGGATCAATGAGCAGTTCTTC. The full variable domain, its missing parts supplied by reference TRBV18 and TRBJ2-1, is NAGVMQNPRHLVRRRGQEARLRCSPMKGHSHVYWYRQLPEEGLKFMVYLQKENIIDESGMPKERFSAEFPKEGPSILRIQQVVRGDSAAYFCASSPPGTGGINEQFFGPGTRLTVL.

A few counts support this clonotype. The CDR3 is CASTGTYYEQYV. The CDR3 DNA reads TGTGCCAGCACCGGGACTTACTACGAGCAGTACGTC. The chain carries TRBV12-3 or TRBV12-4 and TRBJ2-7, with D perhaps TRBD2 (6 bases). Deletions cut 7 bases from V and 3 bases from J, with 10 bases between. The CDR3 is made up of 12 amino acids.

This chain joins TRBV20-1 and TRBJ2-1; TRBD2 agrees at 10 bases. V trimming: 0 bases; J trimming: 0 bases; junction bases outside the gene matches: 11. Germline assignment: CDR1 DFQATT and CDR2 SNEGSKA (reference sequence). The CDR3 length is 19 residues. CDR3 bases: TGCAGTGCTAGAGATCCCTTGGGGGCTAGCGGGAGCTCCTACAATGAGCAGTTCTTC. Protein product: CSARDPLGASGSSYNEQFF.

Only a few counts were recorded for this clonotype. V is TRBV5-1 and J is TRBJ2-7; TRBD1 matches at 8 bases. The germline V gene encodes CDR1 SGHRS and CDR2 YFSETQ. The CDR3 totals 14 residues. The ends lost 1 base at V and 5 bases at J; junction bases unmatched: 5. This CDR3 is CASSLWQGADEQYF. The CDR3 DNA is TGCGCCAGCAGCTTGTGGCAGGGGGCCGACGAGCAGTACTTC.

This sequence joins TRBV18 and TRBJ1-5; D is undetermined. V dropped 3 bases and J dropped 2 bases, with 8 bases sitting between them. Germline V gives CDR1 KGHSH, CDR2 LQKENI. This CDR3 has 14 residues. For the CDR3, the DNA is TGTGCCAGCTCACCTCGTGCAGGCAATCAGCCCCAGCATTTT. This translates into CASSPRAGNQPQHF.

This clonotype was detected a few times. This chain uses TRBV14 with TRBJ2-1; maybe TRBD1 (5 bases). CDR1 and CDR2 from the germline V gene are SGHDN and FVKESK. V lost 5 bases to trimming and J lost 8 bases, with 16 bases between them. The CDR3 is 14 amino acids. The CDR3 is CASSDSPARDEQFF. DNA of the CDR3: TGTGCCAGCAGCGATTCCCCGGCCAGGGATGAGCAGTTCTTC.

This chain links TRBV12-3 or TRBV12-4 with TRBJ2-5, with TRBD2 matching over 15 bases. With 5 bases clipped from V and 2 bases from J, the junction kept 6 bases outside the gene matches. The CDR3 loop spans 17 amino acids. As DNA, the CDR3 is TGTGCCAGCAGTCAGGGACTAGCGGGAGGACTACAAGAGACCCAGTACTTC. Residues: CASSQGLAGGLQETQYF.

J is TRBJ2-1 and V is TRBV11-2; 7 bases are a match to TRBD2. The V gene's germline CDR1 is SGHAT and CDR2 FQNNGV. The junction had 5 bases not matched to a gene; V was cut back by 5 bases and J by 7 bases. The CDR3 extends over 13 amino acids. CDR3 sequence: CASSMGRENEQFF. The DNA for the CDR3 is TGTGCCAGCAGCATGGGGCGGGAGAATGAGCAGTTCTTC.

This clonotype turned up a few times. The chain recombines TRBV5-1 with TRBJ2-7; TRBD2 aligns across 8 bases. Germline V CDR1 and CDR2: SGHRS, YFSETQ. Trimming took 0 bases from V and 4 from J; bases not matched to a gene: 6. The CDR3 runs 15 residues. The CDR3 sequence is CASSLESGSEYEQYV. The CDR3 nucleotides are TGCGCCAGCAGCTTGGAAAGCGGGAGCGAATACGAGCAGTACGTC.

This CDR3 is CSARDRPRPSGRPETQYF. As DNA, the CDR3 is TGCAGTGCTAGAGATCGCCCGAGGCCTAGCGGGAGGCCAGAGACCCAGTACTTC. This chain joins TRBV20-1 and TRBJ2-5, with TRBD2 identical over 11 bases. The CDR3 consists of 18 residues. After removal of 0 bases from V and 4 bases from J, the junction contained 13 bases not matched to a gene. CDR1 DFQATT and CDR2 SNEGSKA come from the germline V gene (reference sequence).

In this sample, this clonotype turned up a few times. The V gene is TRBV7-2, the J gene TRBJ1-2; D is undetermined. CDR1 SGHTA and CDR2 FQGNSA come from the germline V gene. The ends were cut back, 5 bases at V and 4 bases at J, with 11 bases in the middle. The CDR3 runs to 13 residues. CDR3 protein: CASSLAPAYGYTF. CDR3 coding DNA: TGTGCCAGCAGCCTTGCGCCAGCCTATGGCTACACCTTC.

The rearrangement links TRBV11-2 to TRBJ2-3, with TRBD2 identical over 8 bases. This CDR3 has 18 amino acids. After removal of 5 bases from V and 0 bases from J, the junction contained 13 bases not matched to a gene. Germline V lookup: CDR1 SGHAT, CDR2 FQNNGV. The CDR3 loop reads CASSPEGSGILSTDTQYF. The CDR3 DNA follows: TGTGCCAGCAGCCCCGAGGGTAGCGGGATATTAAGCACAGATACGCAGTATTTT. Complete variable domain (other parts from reference TRBV11-2 and TRBJ2-3): EAGVAQSPRYKIIEKRQSVAFWCNPISGHATLYWYQQILGQGPKLLIQFQNNGVVDDSQLPKDRFSAERLKGVDSTLKIQPAKLEDSAVYLCASSPEGSGILSTDTQYFGPGTRLTVL.

This clonotype was picked up many times. V is TRBV24-1 and J is TRBJ2-2, with D perhaps matching TRBD2 (7 bases). V lost 9 bases and J 4 bases, leaving 11 bases between the germline ends. There are 13 residues in the CDR3. Germline CDR1 reads KGHDR; CDR2 reads SFDVKD. The DNA of the CDR3 is TGTGCCACCGGGGGGGCAATCACCGGGGAGCTGTTTTTT. This gives the protein CATGGAITGELFF.

The chain recombines TRBV4-1 with TRBJ2-7; D is possibly TRBD2 (6 bases). This CDR3 region has 13 residues. CDR1 is MGHRA, CDR2 YSYEKL, per germline. The V gene lost 5 bases and the J gene lost 4 bases, with 12 bases spanning the gap. CDR3 amino acids: CASSEGAGYEQYV. For the CDR3, the DNA is TGCGCCAGCAGCGAAGGGGCGGGATACGAGCAGTACGTC.